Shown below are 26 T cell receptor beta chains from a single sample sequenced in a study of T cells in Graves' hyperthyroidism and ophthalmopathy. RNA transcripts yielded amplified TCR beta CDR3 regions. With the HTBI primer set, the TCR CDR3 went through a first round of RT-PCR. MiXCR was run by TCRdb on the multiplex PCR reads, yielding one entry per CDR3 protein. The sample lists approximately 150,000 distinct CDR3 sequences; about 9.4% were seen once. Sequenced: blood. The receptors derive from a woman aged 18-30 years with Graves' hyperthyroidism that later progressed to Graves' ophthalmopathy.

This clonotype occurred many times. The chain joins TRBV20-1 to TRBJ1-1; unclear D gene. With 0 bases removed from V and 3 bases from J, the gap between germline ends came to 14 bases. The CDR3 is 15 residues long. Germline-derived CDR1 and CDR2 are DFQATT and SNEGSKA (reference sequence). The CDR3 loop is CSARDPGVPYTEAFF. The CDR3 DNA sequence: TGCAGTGCTAGAGATCCCGGGGTCCCTTACACTGAAGCTTTCTTT.

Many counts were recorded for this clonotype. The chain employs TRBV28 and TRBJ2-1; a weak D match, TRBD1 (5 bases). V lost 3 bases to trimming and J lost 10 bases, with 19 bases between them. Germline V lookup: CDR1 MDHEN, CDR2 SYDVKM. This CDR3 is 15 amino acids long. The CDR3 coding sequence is TGTGCCAGCAGTTTCGGTGGGGCACAATTCAGGGAGCAGTTCTTC. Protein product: CASSFGGAQFREQFF. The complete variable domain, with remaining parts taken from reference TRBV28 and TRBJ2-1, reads DVKVTQSSRYLVKRTGEKVFLECVQDMDHENMFWYRQDPGLGLRLIYFSYDVKMKEKGDIPEGYSVSREKKERFSLILESASTNQTSMYLCASSFGGAQFREQFFGPGTRLTVL.

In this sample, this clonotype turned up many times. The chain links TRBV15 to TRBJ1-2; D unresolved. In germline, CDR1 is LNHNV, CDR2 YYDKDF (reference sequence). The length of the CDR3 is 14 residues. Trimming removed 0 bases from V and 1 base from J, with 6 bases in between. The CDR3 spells CATSRDRGNYGYTF. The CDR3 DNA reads TGTGCCACCAGCAGAGATCGGGGTAACTATGGCTACACCTTC.

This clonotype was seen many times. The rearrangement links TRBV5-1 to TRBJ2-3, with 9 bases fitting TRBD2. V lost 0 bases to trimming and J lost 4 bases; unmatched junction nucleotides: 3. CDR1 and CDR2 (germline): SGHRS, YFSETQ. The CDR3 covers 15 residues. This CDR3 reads CASSLVAGEADTQYF. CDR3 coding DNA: TGCGCCAGCAGCTTGGTAGCGGGAGAGGCAGATACGCAGTATTTT.

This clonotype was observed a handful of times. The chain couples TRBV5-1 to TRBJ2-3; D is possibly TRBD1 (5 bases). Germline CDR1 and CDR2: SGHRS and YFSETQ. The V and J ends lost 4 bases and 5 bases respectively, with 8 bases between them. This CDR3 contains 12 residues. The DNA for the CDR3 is TGCGCCAGCAGCCCCACAGGAGATACGCAGTATTTT. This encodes CASSPTGDTQYF. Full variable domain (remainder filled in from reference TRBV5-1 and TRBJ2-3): KAGVTQTPRYLIKTRGQQVTLSCSPISGHRSVSWYQQTPGQGLQFLFEYFSETQRNKGNFPGRFSGRQFSNSRSEMNVSTLELGDSALYLCASSPTGDTQYFGPGTRLTVL.

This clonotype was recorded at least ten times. This CDR3 reads CASSVLDDTQYF. DNA for the CDR3: TGTGCCAGCAGCGTACTAGATGATACGCAGTATTTT. The chain recombines TRBV11-1 with TRBJ2-3, with TRBD2 as a possible D gene (5 bases). The germline V and J ends were trimmed by 5 bases and 6 bases, with 9 bases remaining between them. The CDR3 contains 12 residues. Germline V gene sequence: CDR1 SGHAT, CDR2 FQDESV (reference sequence).

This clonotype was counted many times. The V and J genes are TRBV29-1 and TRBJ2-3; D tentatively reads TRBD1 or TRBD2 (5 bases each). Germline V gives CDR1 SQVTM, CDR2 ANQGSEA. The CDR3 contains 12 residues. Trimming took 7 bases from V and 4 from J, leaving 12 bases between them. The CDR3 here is CSAIEGPDTQYF. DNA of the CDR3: TGCAGCGCGATAGAGGGGCCAGATACGCAGTATTTT.

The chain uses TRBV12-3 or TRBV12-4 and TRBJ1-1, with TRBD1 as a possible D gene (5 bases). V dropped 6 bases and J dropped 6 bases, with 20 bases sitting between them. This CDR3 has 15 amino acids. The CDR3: CASRTSGTPNAEAFF. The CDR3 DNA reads TGTGCCAGCAGAACTTCCGGGACCCCAAACGCTGAAGCTTTCTTT.

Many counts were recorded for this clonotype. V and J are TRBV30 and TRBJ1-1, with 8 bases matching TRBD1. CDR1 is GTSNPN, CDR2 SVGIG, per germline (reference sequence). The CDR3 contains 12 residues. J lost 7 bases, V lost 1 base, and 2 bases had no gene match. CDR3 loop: CAWSGQGSEAFF. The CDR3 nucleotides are TGTGCCTGGAGTGGACAGGGGAGTGAAGCTTTCTTT. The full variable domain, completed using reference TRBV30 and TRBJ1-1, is SQTIHQWPATLVQPVGSPLSLECTVEGTSNPNLYWYRQAAGRGLQLLFYSVGIGQISSEVPQNLSASRPQDRQFILSSKKLLLSDSGFYLCAWSGQGSEAFFGQGTRLTVV.

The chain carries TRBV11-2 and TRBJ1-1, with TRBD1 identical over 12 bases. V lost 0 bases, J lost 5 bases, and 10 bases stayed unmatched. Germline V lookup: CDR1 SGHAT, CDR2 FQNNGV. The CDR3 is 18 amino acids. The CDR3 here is CASSLDRRGQGARTEAFF. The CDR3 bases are TGTGCCAGCAGCTTAGATCGGAGGGGACAGGGGGCGAGGACTGAAGCTTTCTTT.

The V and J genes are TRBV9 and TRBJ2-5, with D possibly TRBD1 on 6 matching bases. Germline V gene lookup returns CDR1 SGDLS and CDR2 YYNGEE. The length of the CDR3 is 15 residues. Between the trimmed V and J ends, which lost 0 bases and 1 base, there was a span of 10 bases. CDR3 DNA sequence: TGTGCCAGCAGCGTAGCCCAGGGGACCCAAGAGACCCAGTACTTC. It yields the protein CASSVAQGTQETQYF.

In nucleotides, the CDR3 is TGTGCCAGTAGTATCTCCCCAGCTGGACCAGATACGCAGTATTTT. This translates into CASSISPAGPDTQYF. The chain has TRBV19 and TRBJ2-3; D remains unclear. Germline CDR1 reads LNHDA; CDR2 reads SQIVND (reference sequence). CDR3 length: 15 amino acids. Between the trimmed V and J ends, which lost 3 bases and 4 bases, there was a span of 14 bases.

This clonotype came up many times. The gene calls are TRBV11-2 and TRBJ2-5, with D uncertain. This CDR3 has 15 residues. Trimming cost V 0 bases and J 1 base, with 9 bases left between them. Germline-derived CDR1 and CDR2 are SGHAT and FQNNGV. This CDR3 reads CASSLELASQETQYF. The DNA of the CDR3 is TGTGCCAGCAGCTTAGAACTTGCCAGCCAAGAGACCCAGTACTTC.

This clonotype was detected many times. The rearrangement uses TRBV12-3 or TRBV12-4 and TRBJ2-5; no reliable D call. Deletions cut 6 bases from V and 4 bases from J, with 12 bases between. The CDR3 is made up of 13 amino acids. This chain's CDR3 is CASSFSLRETQYF. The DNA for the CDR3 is TGTGCCAGCAGCTTCAGCCTCAGAGAGACCCAGTACTTC.

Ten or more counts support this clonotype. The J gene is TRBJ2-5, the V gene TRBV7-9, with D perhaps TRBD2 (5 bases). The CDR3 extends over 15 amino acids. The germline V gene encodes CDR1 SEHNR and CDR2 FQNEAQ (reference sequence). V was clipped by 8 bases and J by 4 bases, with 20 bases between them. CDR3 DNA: TGTGCCAGCGTTTCTCGGTCGAGGGTGGGAGAGACCCAGTACTTC. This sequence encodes CASVSRSRVGETQYF.

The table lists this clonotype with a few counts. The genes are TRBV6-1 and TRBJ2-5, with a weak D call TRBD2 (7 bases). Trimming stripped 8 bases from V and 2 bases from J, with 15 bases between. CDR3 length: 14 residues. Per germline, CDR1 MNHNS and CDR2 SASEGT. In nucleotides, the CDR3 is TGTGCCAGCGGGGGGGACACAAAACAAGAGACCCAGTACTTC. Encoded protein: CASGGDTKQETQYF.

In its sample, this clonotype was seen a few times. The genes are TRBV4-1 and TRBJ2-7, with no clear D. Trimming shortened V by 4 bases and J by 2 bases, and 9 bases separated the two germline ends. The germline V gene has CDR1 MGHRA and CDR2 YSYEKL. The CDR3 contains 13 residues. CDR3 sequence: CASSPTRAYEQYF. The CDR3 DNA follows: TGCGCCAGCAGCCCAACCCGGGCCTACGAGCAGTACTTC.

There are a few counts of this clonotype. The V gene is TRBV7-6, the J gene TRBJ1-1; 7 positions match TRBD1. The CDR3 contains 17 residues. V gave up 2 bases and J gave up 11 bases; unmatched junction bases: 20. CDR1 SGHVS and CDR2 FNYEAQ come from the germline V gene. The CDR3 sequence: CASSLSDREKDKPAAFF. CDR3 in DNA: TGTGCCAGCAGCTTATCCGACAGGGAAAAGGACAAGCCGGCGGCTTTCTTT.

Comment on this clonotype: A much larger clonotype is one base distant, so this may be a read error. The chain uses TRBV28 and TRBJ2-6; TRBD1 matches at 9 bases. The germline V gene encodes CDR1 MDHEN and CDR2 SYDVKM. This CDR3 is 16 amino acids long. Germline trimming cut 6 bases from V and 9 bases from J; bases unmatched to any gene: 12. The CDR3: CASSSKDRGFDNVLTF. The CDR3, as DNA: TGTGCCAGCAGCTCCAAGGACAGGGGATTCGACAACGTCCTGACTTTC.

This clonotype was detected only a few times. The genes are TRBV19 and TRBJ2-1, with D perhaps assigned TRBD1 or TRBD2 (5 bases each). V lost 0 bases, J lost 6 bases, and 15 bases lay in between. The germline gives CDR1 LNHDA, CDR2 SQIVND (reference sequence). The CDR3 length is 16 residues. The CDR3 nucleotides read TGTGCCAGTAGTATAGACTACGGATGGGGGAGCAATGAGCAGTTCTTC. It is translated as CASSIDYGWGSNEQFF.

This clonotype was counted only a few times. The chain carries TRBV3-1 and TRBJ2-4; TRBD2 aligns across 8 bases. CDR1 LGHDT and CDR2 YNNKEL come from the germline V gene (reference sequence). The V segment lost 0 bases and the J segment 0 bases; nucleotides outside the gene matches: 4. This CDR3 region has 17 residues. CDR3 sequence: CASSQDRGGGAKNIQYF. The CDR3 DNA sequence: TGTGCCAGCAGCCAAGATCGGGGGGGGGGAGCCAAAAACATTCAGTACTTC.

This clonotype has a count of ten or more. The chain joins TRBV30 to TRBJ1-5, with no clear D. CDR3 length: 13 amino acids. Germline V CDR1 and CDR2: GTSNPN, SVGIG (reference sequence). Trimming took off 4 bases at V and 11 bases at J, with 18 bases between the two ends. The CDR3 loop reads CAWNKRRTATQHF. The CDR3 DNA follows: TGTGCCTGGAACAAACGACGGACGGCTACCCAGCATTTT. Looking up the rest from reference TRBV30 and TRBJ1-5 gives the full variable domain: SQTIHQWPATLVQPVGSPLSLECTVEGTSNPNLYWYRQAAGRGLQLLFYSVGIGQISSEVPQNLSASRPQDRQFILSSKKLLLSDSGFYLCAWNKRRTATQHFGDGTRLSIL.

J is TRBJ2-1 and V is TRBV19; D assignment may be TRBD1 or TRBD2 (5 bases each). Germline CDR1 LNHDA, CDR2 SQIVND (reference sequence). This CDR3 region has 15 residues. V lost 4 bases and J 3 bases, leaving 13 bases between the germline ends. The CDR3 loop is CASSTRGQGYNEQFF. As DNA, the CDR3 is TGTGCCAGTAGTACGCGAGGGCAGGGCTACAATGAGCAGTTCTTC.

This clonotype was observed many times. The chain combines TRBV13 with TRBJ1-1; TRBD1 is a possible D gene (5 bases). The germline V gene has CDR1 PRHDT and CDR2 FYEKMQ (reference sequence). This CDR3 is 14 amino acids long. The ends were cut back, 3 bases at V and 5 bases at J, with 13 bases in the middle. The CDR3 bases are TGTGCCAGCAGCTTGACCCTCGGGGCTACTGAAGCTTTCTTT. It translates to CASSLTLGATEAFF.

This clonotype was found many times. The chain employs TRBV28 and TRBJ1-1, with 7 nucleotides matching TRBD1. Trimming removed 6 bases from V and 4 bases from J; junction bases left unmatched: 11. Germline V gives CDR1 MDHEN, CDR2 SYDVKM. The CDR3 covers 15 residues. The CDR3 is CASSLGGGAGTEAFF. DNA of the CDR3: TGTGCCAGCAGCCTTGGAGGGGGCGCGGGCACTGAAGCTTTCTTT.

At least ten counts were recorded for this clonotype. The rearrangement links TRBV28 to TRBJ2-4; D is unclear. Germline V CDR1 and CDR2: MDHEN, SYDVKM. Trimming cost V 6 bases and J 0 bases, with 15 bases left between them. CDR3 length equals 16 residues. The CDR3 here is CASSLQRLLAKNIQYF. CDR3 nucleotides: TGTGCCAGCAGCTTACAGAGGTTACTAGCCAAAAACATTCAGTACTTC. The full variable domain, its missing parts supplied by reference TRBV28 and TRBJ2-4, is DVKVTQSSRYLVKRTGEKVFLECVQDMDHENMFWYRQDPGLGLRLIYFSYDVKMKEKGDIPEGYSVSREKKERFSLILESASTNQTSMYLCASSLQRLLAKNIQYFGAGTRLSVL.